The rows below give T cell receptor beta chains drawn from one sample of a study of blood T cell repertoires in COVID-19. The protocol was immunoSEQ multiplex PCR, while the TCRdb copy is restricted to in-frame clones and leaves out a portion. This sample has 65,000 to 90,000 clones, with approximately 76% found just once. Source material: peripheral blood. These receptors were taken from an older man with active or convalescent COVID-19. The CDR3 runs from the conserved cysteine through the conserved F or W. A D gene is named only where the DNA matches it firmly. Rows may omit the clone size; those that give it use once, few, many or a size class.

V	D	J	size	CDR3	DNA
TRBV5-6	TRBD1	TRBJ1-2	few	CASSLGSGGPPVDGYTF	TGTGCCAGCAGCTTGGGCTCAGGGGGCCCGCCAGTAGATGGCTACACCTTC
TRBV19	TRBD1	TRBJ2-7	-	CASSKGQGDYEQYF	TGTGCCAGTAGTAAAGGACAGGGAGATTACGAGCAGTACTTC
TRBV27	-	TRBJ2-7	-	CASSFQGSPDEQYF	TGTGCCAGCAGTTTCCAGGGCTCCCCCGACGAGCAGTACTTC
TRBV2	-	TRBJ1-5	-	CASHRGNGNQPQHF	TGTGCCAGCCACCGGGGAAACGGCAATCAGCCCCAGCATTTT
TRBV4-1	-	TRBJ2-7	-	CASSQEGHVGGHYEQYF	TGCGCCAGCAGCCAAGAAGGCCACGTAGGGGGACATTACGAGCAGTACTTC
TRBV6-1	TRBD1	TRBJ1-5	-	CASSEEDRTLYSNQPQHF	TGTGCCAGCAGTGAAGAGGACAGGACCCTTTATAGCAATCAGCCCCAGCATTTT
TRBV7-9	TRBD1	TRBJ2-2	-	CASSPAGTGNTGELFF	TGTGCCAGCAGCCCTGCCGGGACAGGGAACACCGGGGAGCTGTTTTTT
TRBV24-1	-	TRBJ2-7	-	CATSDPRESSYEQYF	TGTGCCACCAGTGATCCCAGGGAAAGCTCCTACGAGCAGTACTTC
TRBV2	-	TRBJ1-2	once	CASSGTGSGYTF	TGTGCCAGCAGTGGAACAGGGTCCGGCTACACCTTC
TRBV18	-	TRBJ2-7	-	CASSPWQGYEQYF	TGTGCCAGCTCACCGTGGCAGGGCTACGAGCAGTACTTC
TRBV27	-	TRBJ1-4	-	CASSTVIQGEKLFF	TGTGCCAGCAGTACAGTTATACAGGGCGAAAAACTGTTTTTT
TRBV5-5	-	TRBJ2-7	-	CASSLGAGRPYEQYF	TGTGCCAGCAGCTTGGGGGCAGGGCGGCCCTACGAGCAGTACTTC
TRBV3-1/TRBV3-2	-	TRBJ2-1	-	CASSQDLTVAGGNIF	-
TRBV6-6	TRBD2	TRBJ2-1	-	CASSLNAGTSSYNEQFF	TGTGCCAGCAGTCTGAACGCCGGGACTAGCTCCTACAATGAGCAGTTCTTC
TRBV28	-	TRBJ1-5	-	CASSLDRLTQHF	TGTGCCAGCAGCCTCGACAGGCTAACCCAGCATTTT
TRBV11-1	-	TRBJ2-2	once	CASSFITGELFF	TGTGCCAGCAGCTTTATCACAGGGGAGCTGTTTTTT
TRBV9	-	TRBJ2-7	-	CASSVDDRQGLEQYF	TGTGCCAGCAGCGTAGACGATAGGCAGGGTCTCGAGCAGTACTTC
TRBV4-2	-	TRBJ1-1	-	CASSQDPQLSGEAFF	TGTGCCAGCAGCCAAGACCCCCAGTTGTCGGGTGAAGCTTTCTTT
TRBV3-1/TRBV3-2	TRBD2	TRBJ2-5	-	CASSQGLAGGQETQYF	TGTGCCAGCAGCCAAGGACTAGCGGGGGGCCAAGAGACCCAGTACTTC